The rows below give T cell receptor beta chains drawn from one sample of a study of blood T cell repertoires in COVID-19. Generated by immunoSEQ multiplex PCR, the TCRdb table keeps only in-frame clones and is missing some. The table shows tens of thousands of clones, with over 85% occurring only once. The sample taken for sequencing was peripheral blood. The receptors derive from a human donor in a cohort sampled during active COVID-19. CDR3s include the opening cysteine and the closing phenylalanine or tryptophan. The D gene is left open where the match is weak. Clone sizes are given selectively: once, few, many, or a class where the clone is expanded.

>NA|TRBJ2-3|TRBV7-3|NA
TGTGCCAGCAGCATGGACGGTCTGAGGGAGGATACGCAGTATTTT
CASSMDGLREDTQYF
>NA|TRBJ2-7|TRBV5-1|NA
TGCGCCAGCAGCTTGGTAGGTGTCCGGGATTACGAGCAGTACTTC
CASSLVGVRDYEQYF
>NA|TRBJ1-5|TRBV6-5|NA
TGTGCCAGCAGTCAGGGTGGGGGCAATCAGCCCCAGCATTTT
CASSQGGGNQPQHF
>once|TRBJ2-1|TRBV6-2/TRBV6-3|TRBD2
TGTGCCAGCAGCCGGGGACTAGCGGGCTCCTACAATGAGCAGTTCTTC
CASSRGLAGSYNEQFF
>NA|TRBJ1-2|TRBV18|TRBD1
TGTGCCAGCTCCGCGGACAGGGCTAACTATGGCTACACCTTC
CASSADRANYGYTF
>NA|TRBJ2-5|TRBV6-1|NA
TGTGCCAGCAGTGAAGGAGGGACACCCGGAGAGACCCAGTACTTC
CASSEGGTPGETQYF
>NA|TRBJ2-3|TRBV4-3|TRBD2
TGCGCCAGCAGCCAAGACCGGACTAGCGGCGACACAGATACGCAGTATTTT
CASSQDRTSGDTDTQYF
>NA|TRBJ2-5|TRBV28|TRBD2
TGTGCCAGCAGTTATCGGGAGGCCCCAGAGACCCAGTACTTC
CASSYREAPETQYF
>NA|TRBJ2-1|TRBV10-2|TRBD2
TGCGCCAGCAGTGAGAGAGCGGGAGGGCCCCATGAGCAGTTCTTC
CASSERAGGPHEQFF
>NA|TRBJ2-2|TRBV4-2|TRBD2
TGTGCCAGCAGCCAAGCCTCGACTAGCGGTGCGAACACCGGGGAGCTGTTTTTT
CASSQASTSGANTGELFF
>NA|TRBJ2-2|TRBV5-6|TRBD1
TGTGCCACCAGGTCAACAGGGGCGAACACCGGGGAGCTGTTTTTT
CATRSTGANTGELFF
>NA|TRBJ2-5|TRBV7-9|TRBD1
TGTGCCAGCAGCTTACGGACAGGGGGCGAAGAGACCCAGTACTTC
CASSLRTGGEETQYF
>NA|TRBJ2-1|TRBV27|TRBD2
TGTGCCAGCAGTCTTGGACTAGCGGGATTCTACAATGAGCAGTTCTTC
CASSLGLAGFYNEQFF
>NA|TRBJ2-7|TRBV29-1|NA
TGCAGCGTTGAACAGGGTTCCTACGAGCAGTACTTC
CSVEQGSYEQYF
>NA|TRBJ1-2|TRBV3-1/TRBV3-2|NA
TGTGCCAGCAGCCAAGATGGAGGAACTGGCTACACCTTC
CASSQDGGTGYTF
>few|TRBJ1-4|TRBV21-1|NA
TGTTCCCTAGATTCGAGGACTGAGACAAAGCCAACTAATGAAAAACTGTTTTTT
CSLDSRTETKPTNEKLFF
>NA|TRBJ1-4|TRBV6-2/TRBV6-3|TRBD1
TGTGCCAGCAGTTACTCGGGACAGTCAAATGAAAAACTGTTTTTT
CASSYSGQSNEKLFF
>NA|TRBJ2-1|TRBV5-4|TRBD2
TGTGCCAGCAGCCCTCGTGTTGGACTAGCGGACAATGAGCAGTTCTTC
CASSPRVGLADNEQFF
>once|TRBJ2-3|TRBV6-1|TRBD2
TGTGCCAGCAGTGCCAGCGGGAGGCCTTTCACAGATACGCAGTATTTT
CASSASGRPFTDTQYF
>NA|TRBJ2-2|TRBV3-1/TRBV3-2|TRBD2
TGTGCCAGCAGCCAAGATCCCATATACACTAGCGGGAGTACCGGGGAGCTGTTTTTT
CASSQDPIYTSGSTGELFF
>NA|TRBJ2-1|TRBV11-1|NA
TGTGCCAGCAGCTTAGGCGGACAGAATGAGCAGTTCTTC
CASSLGGQNEQFF
>NA|TRBJ2-3|TRBV4-3|NA
TGCGCCAGCAGCCGAGGGACTGACCGGAGAGATACGCAGTATTTT
CASSRGTDRRDTQYF
>NA|TRBJ1-2|TRBV20-1|NA
TGCAGTGCGGAGAGTTACTATGGCTACACCTTC
CSAESYYGYTF
>NA|TRBJ2-2|TRBV7-9|NA
TGTGCCAGCAGCCCCGGACAGCCCACCGGGGAGCTGTTTTTT
CASSPGQPTGELFF
>NA|TRBJ1-1|TRBV4-3|TRBD1
TGCGCCAGCAGCCCGGACAGGGGACTTGAAGCTTTCTTT
CASSPDRGLEAFF
>once|TRBJ2-7|TRBV18|NA
TGTGCCAGCTCACTCGACAGAGCGGGCGAGCAGTACTTC
CASSLDRAGEQYF
>NA|TRBJ1-5|TRBV29-1|NA
TGCAGCGTTGGGCAGGGAAACAATCAGCCCCAGCATTTT
CSVGQGNNQPQHF
>NA|TRBJ2-5|TRBV6-4|TRBD2
TGTGCCAGCAGTGACTTTAGCGGGAGGGCCGCGGAGACCCAGTACTTC
CASSDFSGRAAETQYF
>NA|TRBJ2-2|TRBV19|TRBD2
TGTGCCAGTATGGGACTAGCGGGTGGGTCCGGGGAGCTGTTTTTT
CASMGLAGGSGELFF
>NA|TRBJ2-5|TRBV25-1|TRBD2
TGTGCCAGCAGTGTACCCGGGACTAGCGGGAGTAAGGAGACCCAGTACTTC
CASSVPGTSGSKETQYF
>NA|TRBJ1-1|TRBV3-1/TRBV3-2|NA
TGTGCCAGCAGCCAAGAGCACAGAACCTTGAACACTGAAGCTTTCTTT
CASSQEHRTLNTEAFF
>NA|TRBJ1-2|TRBV5-1|TRBD1
TGCGCCAGCAGTCCCCAGGGGGCGCTTGGCTACACCTTC
CASSPQGALGYTF